This T cell receptor beta chain was retrieved from a study of T cell responses to AZD1222 COVID-19 vaccine. This CDR3 contains 12 residues. The V end was cut by 2 bases, the J end by 8 bases, with 9 bases between. CDR1 MNHEY and CDR2 SVGEGT come from the germline V gene. Pooling covered second doses at about 4 or about 12 weeks. Method: immunoSEQ multiplex PCR; TCRdb's copy keeps in-frame clones and lacks some. The table includes some 180,000 clones, approximately 94% detected once. Study-wide findings and caveats: Clonal diversity was possibly underestimated; the donors were predominantly white British and more often female. Dominant CD4 TCR responses targeted spike regions 160-218 and 743-854.

Regarding this clone: The antigen is undetermined.

The sequences come from peripheral blood, collected 28 days after the second AZD1222 dose. The origin of this receptor is an adult who received the AZD1222 COVID-19 vaccine. The V gene is TRBV6-2 or TRBV6-3, the J gene TRBJ1-2; D unclear. The CDR3 spells CASSYPTEGYTF. The DNA of the CDR3 is TGTGCCAGCAGTTACCCTACAGAGGGCTACACCTTC.